This TCR beta chain is drawn from a study of graft-versus-host responses after intestinal transplantation. Study summary: Induction with anti-thymocyte globulin, then tacrolimus and steroids for around three years, was given to all recipients.

The method was immunoSEQ multiplex PCR; TCRdb's version includes in-frame clones alone and lacks a portion of them. The profile shows 13,000 to 15,000 clones, 74% of them singletons. Graft samples were processed, releasing intraepithelial and lamina propria lymphocytes. Study-wide findings and caveats: Early post-transplant falls in HvG clones accompanied the peak levels of circulating GvH clones. Some GvH clones were seen earlier in gut or blood, suggesting intestinal origin.

Worth noting for this clone: The antigen remains unidentified.

Source: ileum tissue, taken 16 days after intestinal transplant. This clonotype was obtained from a human patient who received an intestinal transplant, so some T cells may come from the graft donor.

CDR3 residues: CASSTHSIETQYF. DNA of the CDR3: TGTGCCAGCAGTACCCATAGTATTGAGACCCAGTACTTC. The chain combines TRBV6-5 with TRBJ2-5; the D is unclear. The CDR3 spans 13 residues. Trimming removed 5 bases at V and 5 bases at J, with 12 bases between. Germline V lookup: CDR1 MNHEY, CDR2 SVGAGI.